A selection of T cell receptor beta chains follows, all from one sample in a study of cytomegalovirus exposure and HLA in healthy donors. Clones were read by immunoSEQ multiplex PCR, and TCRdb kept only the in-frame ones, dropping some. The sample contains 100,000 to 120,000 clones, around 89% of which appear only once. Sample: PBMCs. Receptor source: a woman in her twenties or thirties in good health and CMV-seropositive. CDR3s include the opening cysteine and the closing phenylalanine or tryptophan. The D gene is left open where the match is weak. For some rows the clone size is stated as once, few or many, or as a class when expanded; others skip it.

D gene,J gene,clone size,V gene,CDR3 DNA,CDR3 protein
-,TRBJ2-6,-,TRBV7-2,TGTGCCAGCAGGCTTGTTCAGGGTGGGTCTGGGGCCAACGTCCTGACTTTC,CASRLVQGGSGANVLTF
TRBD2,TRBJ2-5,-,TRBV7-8,TGTGCCAGCAGCCCCCCCTCTAGCGGTATCCAAGAGACCCAGTACTTC,CASSPPSSGIQETQYF
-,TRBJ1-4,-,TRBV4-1,TGCGCCAGCACCCCGGTGGCCGGGATCTCGGGAAAACTGTTTTTT,CASTPVAGISGKLFF
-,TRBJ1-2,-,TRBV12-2,TGTGCAAGGGACGGGGAAATGGATGGCTACACCTTC,CARDGEMDGYTF
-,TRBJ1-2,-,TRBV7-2,TGTGCCAGCAGCTTAAGTGGACAACGCTATGGCTACACCTTC,CASSLSGQRYGYTF
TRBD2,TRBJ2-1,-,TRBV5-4,TGTGCCAGCAGCTTGGGGAGCGGGGGGGCCTACAATGAGCAGTTCTTC,CASSLGSGGAYNEQFF
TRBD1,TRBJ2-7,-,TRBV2,TGTGCCAGCAGTGAAGGGACAGGTGCGAGCGAGCAGTACTTC,CASSEGTGASEQYF
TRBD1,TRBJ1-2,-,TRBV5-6,TGTGCCAGCAGCAGTTTTCTCAGGGGGATTAACTATGGCTACACCTTC,CASSSFLRGINYGYTF
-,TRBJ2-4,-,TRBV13,TGTGCCAGCAGCCAGACAGCTATACTAGCCAAAAACATTCAGTACTTC,CASSQTAILAKNIQYF
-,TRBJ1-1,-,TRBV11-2,TGTGCCAGCAGCCAAAACTCCATTCAAAAAGCTTTCTTT,CASSQNSIQKAFF
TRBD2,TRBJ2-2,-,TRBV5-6,TGTGCCAGCAGCTTTCGTAGCGGGAGTGCCGACACCGGGGAGCTGTTTTTT,CASSFRSGSADTGELFF
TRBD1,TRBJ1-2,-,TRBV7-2,TGTGCCAGCAGCTTAGTTGGGACAGGGAACTATGGCTACACCTTC,CASSLVGTGNYGYTF
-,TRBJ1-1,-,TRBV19,TGTGCCAGTAGTATTCAGGGCGTCACTGAAGCTTTCTTT,CASSIQGVTEAFF
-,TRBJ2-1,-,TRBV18,TGTGCCAGCTCACCGAGGGAGTTAACCGGGAAAAATGAGCAGTTCTTC,CASSPRELTGKNEQFF
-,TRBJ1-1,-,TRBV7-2,TGTGCCAGCACCGAAGGGGGATATACTGAAGCTTTCTTT,CASTEGGYTEAFF
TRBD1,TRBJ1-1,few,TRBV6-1,TGTGCCAGCAGTGACAGGGGGCACACTGAAGCTTTCTTT,CASSDRGHTEAFF
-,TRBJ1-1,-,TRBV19,TGTGCCAGTAACCCCGTGACAGGTAGACACACTGAAGCTTTCTTT,CASNPVTGRHTEAFF
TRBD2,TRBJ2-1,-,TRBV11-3,TGTGCCAGCAGCTTCCGGCTAGCGGAGTACAATGAGCAGTTCTTC,CASSFRLAEYNEQFF
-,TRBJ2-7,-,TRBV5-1,TGCGCCAGCAGCCTCCCGGAGGCCTCCTACGAGCAGTACTTC,CASSLPEASYEQYF
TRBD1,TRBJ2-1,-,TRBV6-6,TGTGCCAGCAGTTACGACAGGGCCTACAATGAGCAGTTCTTC,CASSYDRAYNEQFF
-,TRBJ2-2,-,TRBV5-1,TGCGCCAGCAGCTTCCCCCAAGGGGGGGCCGGGGAGCTGTTTTTT,CASSFPQGGAGELFF
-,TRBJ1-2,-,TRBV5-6,TGTGCCAGCAGCGACTGGAGCGGGGGAGACGATGGCTACACCTTC,CASSDWSGGDDGYTF
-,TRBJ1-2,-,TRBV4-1,TGCGCCAGCAGCCAGGGACAAAACTATGGCTACACCTTC,CASSQGQNYGYTF